This TCR beta chain appears in the sequencing data of a study of T-cell reconstitution after alpha-beta-depleted transplantation in children (TCRdb year 2016). Turning to the overall study: Using TCR repertoire profiling, the study followed T-cell immune reconstitution in a quantitative way in children after TCRalphabeta/CD19-depleted allogeneic hematopoietic cell transplantation. Points the paper makes about the study in general: Over subsequent months, a decline in hyperexpanded clone frequencies was noted, and after one year, T-cell counts and TCRbeta diversity were mostly ascribed to newly produced T cells. The high TCRbeta diversity at day 60 in some patients was ascribed to recipient T cells and intrathymic progenitors that had survived conditioning. The apparently early alphabetaT-cell count recovery about two months after transplant was reportedly dependent on only several hundred rapidly expanded clones derived from non-depleted graft cells.

There are many counts of this clonotype. This clone's antigen is unknown. No base quality information exists; no much larger clone differs at one position. The method was PCR. Sequenced using an Illumina HiSeq 2500. TCR library preparation used molecular barcoding, with unique molecular identifiers applied to normalize quantification of the TCRbeta repertoire. The public reads were reanalyzed by TCRdb: fastp trimming at Q25, MiXCR alignment, in-frame beta chains only. Rows are combined by CDR3 protein, so each entry shows the most common genes and DNA. This sample lists roughly 500,000 distinct CDR3 sequences; about 10% were detected once. The top ten clones comprise around 2% of the sample. The CDR3 covers 12 residues, taking in both the cysteine and the phenylalanine. Just the 36-base CDR3 DNA is kept, in frame starting at base 1. The junction shows trimming of 4 bases on V and 5 bases on J, plus 10 bases between the germline ends. As encoded in the germline V gene, CDR1 is SGHRS while CDR2 is YFSETQ.

The intended sense of this specimen's treatment or condition label: allogeneic hematopoietic cell transplantation with graft depleted of TCRalphabeta T cells and CD19 B cells. The transplant recipients were children given TCRalphabeta/CD19-depleted allogeneic hematopoietic cell grafts. The origin of this receptor is a child aged 2-15 years with inherited bone marrow failure, due to receive a stem cell transplant. The specimen comprised PBMCs, sampled before TCRalphabeta/CD19-depleted stem cell transplant. The chain links TRBV5-1 with TRBJ2-7; TRBD1 is perhaps the D gene, given 6 matching bases. CDR3 reads: CASSTQGNEQYF. The nucleotide sequence is given as TGCGCCAGCAGCACACAGGGTAACGAGCAGTACTTC. The CDR3 plus the reference TRBV5-1 and TRBJ2-7 genes for the other parts give the full variable domain: KAGVTQTPRYLIKTRGQQVTLSCSPISGHRSVSWYQQTPGQGLQFLFEYFSETQRNKGNFPGRFSGRQFSNSRSEMNVSTLELGDSALYLCASSTQGNEQYFGPGTRLTVT.